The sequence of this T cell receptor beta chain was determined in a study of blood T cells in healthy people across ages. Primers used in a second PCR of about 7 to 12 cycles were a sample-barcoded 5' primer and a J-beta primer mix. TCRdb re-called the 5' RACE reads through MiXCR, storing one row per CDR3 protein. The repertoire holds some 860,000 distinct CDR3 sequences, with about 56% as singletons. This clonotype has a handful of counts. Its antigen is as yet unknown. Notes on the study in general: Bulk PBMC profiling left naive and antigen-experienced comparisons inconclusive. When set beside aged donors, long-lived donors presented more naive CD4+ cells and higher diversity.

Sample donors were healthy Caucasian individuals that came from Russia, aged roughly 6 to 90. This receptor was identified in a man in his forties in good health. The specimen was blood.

As DNA, the CDR3 is TGTGCCAGCAGTTACTTGAAAGCGGCCACAGATACGCAGTATTTT. It codes for CASSYLKAATDTQYF. The genes are TRBV6-6 and TRBJ2-3; D might be TRBD2 (5 bases). The length of the CDR3 is 15 residues. Germline loops: CDR1 MNHNY, CDR2 SVGAGI (reference sequence). V was pared by 1 base and J by 2 bases, with 10 bases between.